This TCR beta chain was identified during a study of glioma-infiltrating T cells after dendritic cell vaccination. Study summary: The vaccine used monocyte-derived dendritic cells pulsed overnight with autologous tumor lysate.

There are 13 residues in the CDR3. Germline V gene lookup returns CDR1 SGHNT and CDR2 YYREEE (reference sequence). With 2 bases removed from V and 1 base from J, the gap between germline ends came to 6 bases. Primers: 60 V beta forward and 13 J beta reverse. Using immunoSEQ multiplex PCR, the repertoire was profiled, and TCRdb retains in-frame clones only, with some absent. The sample comprises tens of thousands of clones, around 86% of which are singletons, and 15% to 17% rests with the top ten. The TCR comes from a human donor with glioblastoma. This sequence joins TRBV5-4 and TRBJ1-1; no clear D. Sample: blood, taken before dendritic cell vaccination. The chain's CDR3 is CASSFRQNTEAFF. The DNA for the CDR3 is TGTGCCAGCAGCTTTCGACAGAACACTGAAGCTTTCTTT.